Sequencing of this TCR beta chain was carried out in a study of T cell repertoires in cytomegalovirus infection. This CDR3 contains 17 residues. CDR1 and CDR2 (germline): SGHTA, FQGNSA. V shed 5 bases, J shed 0 bases, and the junction held 7 bases outside the gene matches. TCRdb re-called the reads through MiXCR, storing one row per CDR3 protein. The sample includes about 900,000 distinct CDR3 sequences, approximately 32% of them seen just once. This clonotype was recorded at least ten times. Its antigen is still unknown. Study conclusions and caveats: The ex vivo response was dominated by HLA-C-restricted CMV-specific TCR beta clonotypes.

The source is a human donor in good health (CMV status not recorded). Some clones in this sample may be carry-over from other donors' samples. The genes are TRBV7-2 and TRBJ2-6; TRBD1 agrees at 7 bases. This sample comprised cultured CD8+ T cells from PBMCs, obtained from culture after CMV antigen stimulation. Here the CDR3 DNA reads TGTGCCAGCAGCCGGGACAGTTACCTCTCTGGGGCCAACGTCCTGACTTTC. Protein product: CASSRDSYLSGANVLTF.